This entry concerns a single TCR beta chain. Its antigen is currently not known. Per-base qualities were not stored, and no clone one base away is much larger. Library creation used the immunoSEQ multiplex PCR assay. On the authors' methods: Repertoires were summarized by richness and clonality, and significantly expanded and contracted clones were identified between pre- and post-therapy samples. TCRdb's version of the immuneACCESS table is confined to in-frame rearrangements and falls short of the full clone set. An unresolved V gene accounts for under half of the shortfall where checked; the remainder is of unknown origin. V and J calls and clone size come straight from that table; D and trimming were deduced from the DNA. Within this sample are 30,000 to 35,000 clones, with about nine tenths of them counted one time only. Clones ranked in the top ten supply around 4.8% of the sample. Taken from the germline V gene, the CDR1 and CDR2 loops are SGDLS and YYNGEE. The CDR3 runs 19 amino acids, cysteine and phenylalanine included. CDR3 DNA is the only sequence kept; it has 57 bases, read in frame from the first base. V drops 1 base and J drops 0 bases, leaving 17 bases in between.

The data derive from a study of neoadjuvant nivolumab and ipilimumab in lung cancer (dated by TCRdb to the early 2020s). With respect to the entire study: Intravenous nivolumab was dosed at 3 mg/kg on days 1, 15 and 29, and in the combination arm ipilimumab 1 mg/kg was added on day 1 only. The major pathologic response (MPR) rate in the intention-to-treat population in each study arm was designated as the primary trial endpoint. In the trial, around 43 patients with operable NSCLC were treated, of whom around 23 were randomized to nivolumab monotherapy and about 21 to nivolumab plus ipilimumab. The study compared TCR repertoires in pretherapy (baseline) peripheral blood with TCR repertoires in tumors resected at surgery following neoadjuvant immune checkpoint blockade. Seven patients had matched pretherapy and resected tumor pairs analyzed, with four treated with nivolumab and three with nivolumab plus ipilimumab. Broad study findings and their caveats: A small number of samples was subjected to TCR sequencing. From pretherapy to surgery, tumor T-cell richness and clonality went up in three of three dual-therapy tumors, versus only two of four nivolumab-treated tumors. There was no significant correlation between TCR clonality and pathologic tumor regression, and just a single major-pathologic-response sample was available for the clonality-regression analysis. Resected tumors had greater TCR richness and clonality than tumor-adjacent uninvolved lung, and increases were observed in more dual-therapy-treated tumors. Pretherapy blood TCR richness correlated positively with richness in tumors resected after neoadjuvant therapy (Spearman R ≈ 0.8).

The time point label, read with the paper, signifies: at surgical resection after neoadjuvant nivolumab +/- ipilimumab. Samples came from the phase 2 randomized NEOSTAR trial, which tested neoadjuvant nivolumab or nivolumab plus ipilimumab followed by surgery in operable NSCLC. This receptor was obtained from an adult with non-small cell lung cancer. The chain couples TRBV9 to TRBJ2-6; D gene: possibly TRBD1, on 6 matching bases. The sample here was peripheral blood, taken after neoadjuvant nivolumab, alone or with ipilimumab, at or shortly before surgery. The DNA sequence reads TGTGCCAGCAGCGTAAGAGGGCAGGGGAGACTCTCTGGGGCCAACGTCCTGACTTTC. Its product reads: CASSVRGQGRLSGANVLTF.